The sequence of this TCR beta chain was determined in a study of T cell responses to AZD1222 COVID-19 vaccine. Findings and caveats of the study: There were vaccine-associated CD4 TCRs across spike, dominant at 160-218 and 743-854. There were mostly white British donors and more females than males, and clonal diversity was possibly underestimated. Baseline testing showed seropositivity in only a handful of AZD1222 recipients.

Concerning this clone: What it binds is unknown.

Profiling relied on immunoSEQ multiplex PCR, and the TCRdb table lists in-frame clones only, not all of them. Of some 89,000 clones in the sample, around 87% were seen once. V gave up 4 bases and J gave up 4 bases, with 8 bases separating them. CDR1 SGHDT and CDR2 YYEEEE come from the germline V gene. There are 12 residues in the CDR3. Here the sequenced sample was peripheral blood, taken on day 0 of MenACWY control vaccination. The clonotype originates from an adult in good health. The V and J genes are TRBV5-6 and TRBJ1-2; the D is unclear. The DNA for the CDR3 is TGTGCCAGCAGCACTGACCCCTATGGCTACACCTTC. Protein sequence: CASSTDPYGYTF.